This TCR beta chain was captured by sequencing in a study of shared clonotypes between healthy human individuals (dated by TCRdb to about 2020). Turning to the overall study: The cohort included three men and a couple of women between 18 and 49 years of age. To estimate repertoire size and how much clonotypes are shared between individuals, the study performed deep sequencing of blood TCR repertoires from a few healthy adults. Each donor's leukapheresis produced roughly between about 0.8 and 8.9 billion PBMCs. Per donor, three plates each were used for CD4 naive and CD4 memory, two for CD8 naive, and one for CD8 memory. Different laboratories and diverse techniques were used to prepare libraries and sequence TCR repertoires, to increase sequencing depth and limit assay-specific biases. Study-wide findings and limitations: Because the study included only a small number of donors, the genetic and exposure-history diversity represented was limited. Only blood was sampled, and tissue TCR repertoires likely differ from those in blood. Around 5% of naive CD4, approximately 3.7% of naive CD8, roughly 2.4% of memory CD4, and more than 0.35% of memory CD8 clonotypes were shared across several donors. Incomplete sequencing was indicated by rarefaction of sorted-subset datasets, despite the large sequencing depth. Based on pairwise subsampling, the degree of clonotype sharing among donors was expected to be affected by sequencing depth. Clonotypes shared by all four sorted-subset donors showed higher generation probabilities than non-shared clonotypes. Estimated clonotype richness was generally larger for naive than for memory subsets.

CD8 naive samples were obtained by positive selection for CCR7 among CD45RO-negative cells, yielding a CD45RA+CCR7+ population from which TemRA cells were excluded. The donors were healthy, HIV-negative adults who had no recently reported acute infections or vaccinations. Every donor was a Caucasian adult living in Nashville, Tennessee, USA. Blood was collected by leukapheresis, and PBMCs were isolated by Ficoll-Histopaque density gradient centrifugation and then cryopreserved in liquid nitrogen vapor phase. Analytical flow cytometry was used to check the purity and quantity of each magnetically sorted T cell population. Genomic DNA was isolated from every sorted fraction and measured by UV absorbance on a Nanodrop 2000c. V is clipped by 7 bases and J by 3 bases, and the sequence between their germline boundaries is 11 bases long. Measured from the cysteine to the phenylalanine, the CDR3 is 13 residues long. Here the CDR3 DNA is all that survives: 39 bases in frame from base 1. From a lookup of the germline V gene, CDR1 and CDR2 are MNHEY and SVGAGI.

Using the deep immunoSEQ assay, multiplex PCR amplified TCR CDR3 regions from genomic DNA. Extracted genomic DNA from each cell subset was spread evenly across all wells of several immunoSEQ 96-well plates, with each plate serving as a replicate. For sorted subsets, 200 to 250 ng genomic DNA, equal to 25,000 to 35,000 T cell genomes, was loaded into each replicate PCR. The purified libraries were quantified using a Qubit 3.0 fluorometer, sized with a Bioanalyzer 2100, and then quantified again using the KAPA Library Quantification kit. A separate single-read 150-cycle Illumina NextSeq 550 flow cell was used to sequence each immunoSEQ 96-well plate. As for the original processing: The immunoSEQ output contained only junctional sequences without quality scores, so filtering could not match that applied to full-length reads. To assign V/J genes and CDR3, sequences were annotated against IMGT germline references using PyIR, a Python wrapper for IgBLAST v1.9. Reads were filtered out if the reads had weak V/J assignments (E-value above 1e-6), no CDR3, stop codons, out-of-frame junctions, or ambiguous translated residues. A V3J clonotype was defined by an identical inferred V gene, J gene, and CDR3 amino acid sequence. Percentage overlap between repertoires was computed as shared unique clonotypes divided by the size of the smaller repertoire. Repertoire richness was assessed with RTK rarefaction, the Chao1 estimator, and Recon v2.1 estimates of unobserved clonotypes. For all TCRbeta clonotypes obtained by the gDNA method from a few donors, generation probabilities were computed with OLGA. TCRdb mirrors the immuneACCESS table, restricted to in-frame sequences. Some clones are absent from its copies; in checked studies, under half trace to an unresolved V gene, and the reason for the others is unknown. D and trimming were read from the DNA, whereas the V and J calls and clone size are those reported in that table. The sample table holds around 1.9 million clones, of which just over 90% were seen once. The ten biggest clones cover about 1.5% of the sample.

Notes on this clone: Its antigen is still unknown. No base quality values were provided; no much bigger clone lies one nucleotide off.

Sequencing used naive CD8+ T cells from PBMCs. Per the publication, the cell subset or site label means: CD45RA+CCR7+. Here the chain combines TRBV6-5 and TRBJ2-3; the D gene is tentatively TRBD1 or TRBD2, each matching 6 bases. This TCR was sampled from a man younger than 35 in good health. Some clones in this sample may be carry-over from other donors' samples. The encoded CDR3 is CASKGGWTDTQYF. The bases read TGTGCCAGCAAGGGGGGTTGGACAGATACGCAGTATTTT.